This TCR beta chain was identified during a study of response to subunit inactivated influenza vaccine. TCRdb reprocessed the RT-PCR reads with MiXCR, giving one entry per CDR3 protein. The sample lists 500,000 to 600,000 distinct CDR3 sequences; 13% were seen once. A few counts support this clonotype. The receptor was isolated from a man aged 50-60 years who received an inactivated influenza vaccine. The input for sequencing was PBMCs from blood, taken roughly 6 weeks after vaccination.

The CDR3 DNA reads as TGTGCCAGCAGCCCCCCATGGGTATCTACGCAGTATTTT. Protein sequence: CASSPPWVSTQYF. The chain joins TRBV7-3 to TRBJ2-3, with D hard to call. The CDR3 spans 13 residues. Trimming cost V 5 bases and J 8 bases, with 14 bases left between them. Germline lookup yields CDR1 SGHTA and CDR2 FQGTGA.